This passage covers 17 T cell receptor beta chains from one sample sequenced in a study of blood T cells in healthy people across ages. Together with a sample-barcoded 5' primer, a J-beta primer mix was included in a second PCR lasting about 7 to 11 cycles. One entry per CDR3 protein results from TCRdb running MiXCR on the 5' RACE reads. Seen here are about 600,000 distinct CDR3 sequences, roughly 48% observed once, and the top ten hold about 22%. The sample taken for sequencing was blood. Receptors were obtained from an older man in good health.

V gene TRBV10-3 combines with J gene TRBJ1-1; 7 nucleotides match TRBD1. CDR1 and CDR2 (germline): ENHRY, SYGVKD. The CDR3 sequence is 15 residues long. The junction had 5 bases not matched to a gene; V was cut back by 0 bases and J by 4 bases. CDR3 sequence (DNA): TGTGCCATCAGTGAGTCTTACAGGGGAGTCACTGAAGCTTTCTTT. This gives the protein CAISESYRGVTEAFF.

The sample holds one count of this clonotype. V and J are TRBV3-1 and TRBJ2-7; D uncertain. V gave up 4 bases and J gave up 4 bases, with 17 bases separating them. Germline V CDR1 and CDR2: LGHDT, YNNKEL (reference sequence). The CDR3 is made up of 15 amino acids. DNA for the CDR3: TGTGCCAGCAGCCCCCATCGTGGGGAAGGGTACGAGCAGTACTTC. Protein: CASSPHRGEGYEQYF.

The genes are TRBV6-5 and TRBJ2-2; D perhaps matches TRBD2 (6 bases). The germline CDR1 and CDR2 sequences are MNHEY and SVGAGI. The ends were cut back, 2 bases at V and 0 bases at J, with 10 bases in the middle. This CDR3 contains 16 residues. CDR3 amino acids: CASSYGSGSNTGELFF. Here the CDR3 DNA reads TGTGCCAGCAGTTACGGTAGCGGATCGAACACCGGGGAGCTGTTTTTT.

The CDR3 region has the DNA TGTGCCAGCAGCCCGCGCGGTCGGGCAACCTACGAGCAGTACTTC. Translating gives CASSPRGRATYEQYF. The rearrangement joins TRBV11-1 to TRBJ2-7; D is ambiguous. Trimming took off 5 bases at V and 2 bases at J, with 16 bases between the two ends. Germline values: CDR1 SGHAT, CDR2 FQDESV (reference sequence). The CDR3 covers 15 residues.

This chain joins TRBV5-4 and TRBJ2-3; D is ambiguous. V was pared by 0 bases and J by 3 bases, with 5 bases between. CDR1 is SGHNT and CDR2 is YYREEE in the germline V gene (reference sequence). CDR3 size: 13 residues. Here the CDR3 reads CASSLEQTDTQYF. The CDR3 DNA reads as TGTGCCAGCAGCTTGGAACAGACAGATACGCAGTATTTT.

This clonotype has just one count. This chain uses TRBV6-5 with TRBJ2-5; D is unclear. This CDR3 has 14 residues. Trimming left V 5 bases short and J 7 bases short, with 17 bases between. Germline V gives CDR1 MNHEY, CDR2 SVGAGI. DNA of the CDR3: TGTGCCAGCAGTCCCGATAGGGATCATCGGACCCAGTACTTC. It codes for CASSPDRDHRTQYF.

The chain recombines TRBV9 with TRBJ2-1; TRBD2 matches 9 bases. This CDR3 spans 15 amino acids. Trimming cost V 3 bases and J 5 bases; bases outside gene matches: 6. The V gene's germline CDR1 is SGDLS and CDR2 YYNGEE. The CDR3 reads CASSAPGLADNEQFF. In DNA form, the CDR3 reads TGTGCCAGCAGCGCCCCGGGACTAGCAGACAATGAGCAGTTCTTC.

The DNA of the CDR3 is TGCAGCGTTGAAGAGGGGTACGTTGCGGATACGCAGTATTTT. It specifies CSVEEGYVADTQYF. The genes are TRBV29-1 and TRBJ2-3; D not resolved. Trimming removed 0 bases from V and 6 bases from J, with 13 bases in between. The CDR3 is 14 residues long. Germline CDR1 and CDR2: SQVTM and ANQGSEA.

This rearrangement joins TRBV29-1 to TRBJ2-7, with D tentatively TRBD2 (6 bases). Germline V gene lookup returns CDR1 SQVTM and CDR2 ANQGSEA. There are 13 residues in the CDR3. V was pared by 6 bases and J by 4 bases, with 16 bases between. The CDR3 bases are TGCAGCGTCTCGGGACTTGGCCCTTACGAGCAGTACTTC. This encodes CSVSGLGPYEQYF.

This clonotype appeared a few times. The V and J genes are TRBV21-1 and TRBJ2-3; the table's D gene call, TRBD2, was not cross checked with the DNA. TRBV21-1 is given as a pseudogene. The CDR3 is made up of 16 amino acids. DNA of the CDR3: TGTGCCAACCCGACGTGGACTAGCGAGAGCACAGATACGCAGTATTTT. This translates into CANPTWTSESTDTQYF.

This rearrangement joins TRBV3-1 to TRBJ2-3; no clear D. Germline V lookup: CDR1 LGHDT, CDR2 YNNKEL (reference sequence). This CDR3 has 16 amino acids. V lost 0 bases and J 0 bases, leaving 10 bases between the germline ends. The DNA of the CDR3 is TGTGCCAGCAGCCAAGAGATCCGCATAAGCACAGATACGCAGTATTTT. This encodes CASSQEIRISTDTQYF.

This clonotype showed up just once. At one boundary the junction diverges from the germline segment, which might be a read error. J is TRBJ2-1 and V is TRBV12-3 or TRBV12-4; D remains ambiguous. CDR3 length equals 11 residues. CDR3 in amino acids: CASSTYNERFF. The CDR3 nucleotides are TGTGCCAGCAGTACTTACAATGAGCGGTTCTTC.

CDR3 residues: CASSPRGGTSTDTQYF. The CDR3 nucleotides are TGCGCCAGCAGCCCCCGCGGGGGCACTAGCACAGATACGCAGTATTTT. V gene TRBV5-1 combines with J gene TRBJ2-3, with D perhaps TRBD2 (7 bases). The CDR3 extends over 16 amino acids. Germline V lookup: CDR1 SGHRS, CDR2 YFSETQ. Trimming pared 4 bases from V and 0 bases from J, leaving 15 bases between.

This chain connects TRBV5-1 to TRBJ2-3; D unresolved. The CDR3 is 14 residues long. Germline CDR1 SGHRS, CDR2 YFSETQ. With 4 bases removed from V and 0 bases from J, the gap between germline ends came to 9 bases. The CDR3: CASSIMGSTDTQYF. The CDR3 nucleotides read TGCGCCAGCAGCATAATGGGGAGCACAGATACGCAGTATTTT.

The sample holds a few counts of this clonotype. This sequence joins TRBV12-3 or TRBV12-4 and TRBJ2-1, with D unresolved. V was cut by 2 bases and J by 10 bases, with 9 bases left in between. This CDR3 is 12 amino acids long. This chain's CDR3 is CASSLNRREQFF. As DNA, the CDR3 is TGTGCCAGCAGTTTAAATAGGCGGGAGCAGTTCTTC.

The rearrangement joins TRBV10-2 to TRBJ2-2; a possible D gene is TRBD1 (6 bases). CDR1 WSHSY and CDR2 SAAADI come from the germline V gene. V was trimmed by 7 bases and J by 6 bases, leaving 12 bases between them. CDR3 length equals 13 residues. The CDR3 sequence: CASNLQGAGELFF. Here the CDR3 DNA reads TGCGCCAGCAATCTACAGGGCGCCGGGGAGCTGTTTTTT.

This clonotype was seen a few times. The V gene is TRBV29-1, the J gene TRBJ2-5; possibly TRBD1 for D (5 bases). Germline CDR1 is SQVTM and CDR2 is ANQGSEA. This CDR3 is 11 amino acids long. Trimming pared 2 bases from V and 11 bases from J, leaving 12 bases between. In nucleotides, the CDR3 is TGCAGCGTTGAAAGGGGCAATGAGCAGTACTTC. Protein product: CSVERGNEQYF. The full variable domain, rest sourced from reference TRBV29-1 and TRBJ2-5, is SAVISQKPSRDICQRGTSLTIQCQVDSQVTMMFWYRQQPGQSLTLIATANQGSEATYESGFVIDKFPISRPNLTFSTLTVSNMSPEDSSIYLCSVERGNEQYFGPGTRLLVL.